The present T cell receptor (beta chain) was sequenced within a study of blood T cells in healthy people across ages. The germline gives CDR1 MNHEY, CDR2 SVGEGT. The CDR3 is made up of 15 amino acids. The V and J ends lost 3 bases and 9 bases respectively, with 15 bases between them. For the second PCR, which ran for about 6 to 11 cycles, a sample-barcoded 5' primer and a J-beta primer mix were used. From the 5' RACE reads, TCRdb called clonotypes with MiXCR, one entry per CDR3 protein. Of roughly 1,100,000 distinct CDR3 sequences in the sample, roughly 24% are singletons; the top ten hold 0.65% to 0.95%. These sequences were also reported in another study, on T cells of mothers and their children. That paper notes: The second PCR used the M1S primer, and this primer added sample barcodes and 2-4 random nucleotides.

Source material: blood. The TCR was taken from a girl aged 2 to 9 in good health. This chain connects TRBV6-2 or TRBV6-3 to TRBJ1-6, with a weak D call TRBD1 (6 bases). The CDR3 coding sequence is TGTGCCAGCAGTTATGTTGGGACAAGGGCTTCACCCCTCCACTTT. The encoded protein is CASSYVGTRASPLHF.